This T cell receptor (beta chain) was sequenced in a study of T cell clonality in common variable immunodeficiency. This CDR3 is built from 15 residues. Losses at the gene ends were 1 base for V and 5 bases for J; bases not matched to a gene: 7. Germline lookup yields CDR1 SQVTM and CDR2 ANQGSEA. At least ten counts were recorded for this clone. Its target is unknown. The read finishes 3 residues shy of the CDR3 end, and the germline J gene is used to complete it. Measured with immunoSEQ multiplex PCR; TCRdb has only the in-frame clones, and not every one. Listed for the sample are some 25,000 clones, none seen a single time. Study-wide results and limits: Common variable immunodeficiency TCR beta sequences reportedly had fewer deletions and N-nucleotide insertions.

The origin of this receptor is a human donor with common variable immunodeficiency. This chain connects TRBV29-1 to TRBJ2-5, with TRBD1 matching over 10 bases. Sequencing was performed on peripheral blood mononuclear cells. The chain's CDR3 is CSVEGGTGEVETQYF. Partial CDR3 DNA: TGCAGCGTTGAAGGGGGGACAGGGGAAGTGGAGACC.